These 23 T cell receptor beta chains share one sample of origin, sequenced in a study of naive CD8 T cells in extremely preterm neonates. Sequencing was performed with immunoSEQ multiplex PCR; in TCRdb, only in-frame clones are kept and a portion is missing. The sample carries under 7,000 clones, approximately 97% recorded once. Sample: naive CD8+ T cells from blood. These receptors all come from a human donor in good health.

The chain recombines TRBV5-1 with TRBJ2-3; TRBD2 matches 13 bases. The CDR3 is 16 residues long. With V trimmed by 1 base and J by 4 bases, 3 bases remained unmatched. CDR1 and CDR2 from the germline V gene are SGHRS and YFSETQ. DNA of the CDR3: TGCGCCAGCAGCTTGTACGGACTAGCGGGAGCAGATACGCAGTATTTT. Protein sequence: CASSLYGLAGADTQYF.

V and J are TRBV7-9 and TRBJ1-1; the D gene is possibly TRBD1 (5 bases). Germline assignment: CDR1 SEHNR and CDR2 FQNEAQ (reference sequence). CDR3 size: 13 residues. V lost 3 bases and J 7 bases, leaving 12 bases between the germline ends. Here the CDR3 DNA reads TGTGCCAGCAGCTTCGACAGCATGTTTGAAGCTTTCTTT. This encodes CASSFDSMFEAFF. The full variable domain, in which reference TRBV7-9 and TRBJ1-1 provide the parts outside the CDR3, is DTGVSQNPRHKITKRGQNVTFRCDPISEHNRLYWYRQTLGQGPEFLTYFQNEAQLEKSRLLSDRFSAERPKGSFSTLEIQRTEQGDSAMYLCASSFDSMFEAFFGQGTRLTVV.

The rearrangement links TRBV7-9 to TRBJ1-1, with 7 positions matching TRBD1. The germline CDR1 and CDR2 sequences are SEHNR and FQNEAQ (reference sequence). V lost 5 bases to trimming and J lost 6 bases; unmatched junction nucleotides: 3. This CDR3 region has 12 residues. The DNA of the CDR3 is TGTGCCAGCAGCCCAAGGGGGCCTGAAGCTTTCTTT. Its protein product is CASSPRGPEAFF.

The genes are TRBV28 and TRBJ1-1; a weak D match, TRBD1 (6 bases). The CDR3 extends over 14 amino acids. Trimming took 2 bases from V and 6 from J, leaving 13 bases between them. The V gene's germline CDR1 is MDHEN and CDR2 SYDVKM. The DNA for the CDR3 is TGTGCCAGCAGTTTAAAGGGCACAGGGTCTGAAGCTTTCTTT. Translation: CASSLKGTGSEAFF.

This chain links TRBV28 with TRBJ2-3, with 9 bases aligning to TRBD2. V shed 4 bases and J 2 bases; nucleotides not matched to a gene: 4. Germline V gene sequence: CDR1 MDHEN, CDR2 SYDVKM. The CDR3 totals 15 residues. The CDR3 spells CASSYLAGNTDTQYF. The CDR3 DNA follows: TGTGCCAGCAGTTACCTAGCGGGAAACACAGATACGCAGTATTTT.

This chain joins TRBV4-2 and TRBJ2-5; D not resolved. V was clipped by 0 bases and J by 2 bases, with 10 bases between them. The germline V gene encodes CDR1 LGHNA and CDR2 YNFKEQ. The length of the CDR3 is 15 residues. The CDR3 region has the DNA TGTGCCAGCAGCCAAGAGGAAATGCGGCAAGAGACCCAGTACTTC. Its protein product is CASSQEEMRQETQYF.

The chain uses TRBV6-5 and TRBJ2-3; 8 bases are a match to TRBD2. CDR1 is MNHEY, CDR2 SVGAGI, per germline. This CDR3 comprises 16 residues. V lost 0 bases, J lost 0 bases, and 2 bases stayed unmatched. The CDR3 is CASSYSRGASTDTQYF. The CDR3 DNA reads TGTGCCAGCAGTTACTCGCGGGGGGCTAGCACAGATACGCAGTATTTT.

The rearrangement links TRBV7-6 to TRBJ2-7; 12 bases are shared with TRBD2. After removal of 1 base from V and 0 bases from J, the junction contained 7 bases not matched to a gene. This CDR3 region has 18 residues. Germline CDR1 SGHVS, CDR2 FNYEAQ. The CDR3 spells CASSLGSLAGGASYEQYF. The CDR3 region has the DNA TGTGCCAGCAGCTTAGGTTCCCTAGCGGGAGGGGCCTCCTACGAGCAGTACTTC.

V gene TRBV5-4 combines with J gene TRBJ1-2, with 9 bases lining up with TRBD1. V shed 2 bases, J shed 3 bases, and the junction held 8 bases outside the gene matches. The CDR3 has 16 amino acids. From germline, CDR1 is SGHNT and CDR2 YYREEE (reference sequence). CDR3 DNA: TGTGCCAGCAGCTTCCCTCGGGACAGGGAGGACTATGGCTACACCTTC. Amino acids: CASSFPRDREDYGYTF.

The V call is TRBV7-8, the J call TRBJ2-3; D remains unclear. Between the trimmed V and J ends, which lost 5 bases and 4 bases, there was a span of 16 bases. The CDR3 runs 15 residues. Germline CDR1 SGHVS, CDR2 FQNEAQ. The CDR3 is CASSLGSTPPDTQYF. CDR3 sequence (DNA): TGTGCCAGCAGCCTAGGCTCTACCCCCCCAGATACGCAGTATTTT.

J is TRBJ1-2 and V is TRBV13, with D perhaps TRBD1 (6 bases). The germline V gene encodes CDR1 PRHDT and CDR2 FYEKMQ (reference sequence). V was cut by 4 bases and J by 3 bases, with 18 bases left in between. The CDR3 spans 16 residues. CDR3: CASSSLTIRGDYGYTF. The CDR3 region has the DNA TGTGCCAGCAGCTCCTTGACCATCAGGGGTGACTATGGCTACACCTTC.

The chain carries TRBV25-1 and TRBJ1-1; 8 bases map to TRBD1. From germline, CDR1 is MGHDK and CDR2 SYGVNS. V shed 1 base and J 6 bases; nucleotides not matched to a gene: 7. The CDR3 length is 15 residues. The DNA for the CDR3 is TGTGCCAGCAGTGAATTTAGGACAGGGTCTTCTGAAGCTTTCTTT. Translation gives CASSEFRTGSSEAFF.

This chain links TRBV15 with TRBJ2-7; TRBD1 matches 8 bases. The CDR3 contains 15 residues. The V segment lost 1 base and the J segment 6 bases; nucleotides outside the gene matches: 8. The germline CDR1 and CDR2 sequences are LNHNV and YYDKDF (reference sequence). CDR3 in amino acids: CATSRVETGVVEQYF. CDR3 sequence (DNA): TGTGCCACCAGCAGAGTTGAGACAGGGGTGGTCGAGCAGTACTTC.

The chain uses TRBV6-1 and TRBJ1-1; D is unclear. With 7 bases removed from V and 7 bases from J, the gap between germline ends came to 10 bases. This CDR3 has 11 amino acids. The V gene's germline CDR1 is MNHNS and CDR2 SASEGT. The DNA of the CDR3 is TGTGCCAGCACCAAAAGAGATGAAGCTTTCTTT. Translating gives CASTKRDEAFF.

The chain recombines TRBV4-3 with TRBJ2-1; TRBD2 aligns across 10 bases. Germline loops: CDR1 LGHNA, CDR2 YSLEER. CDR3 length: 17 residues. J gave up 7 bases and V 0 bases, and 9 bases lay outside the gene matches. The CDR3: CASSQDRLAGLWNEQFF. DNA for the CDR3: TGCGCCAGCAGCCAAGATAGACTAGCGGGCCTGTGGAATGAGCAGTTCTTC.

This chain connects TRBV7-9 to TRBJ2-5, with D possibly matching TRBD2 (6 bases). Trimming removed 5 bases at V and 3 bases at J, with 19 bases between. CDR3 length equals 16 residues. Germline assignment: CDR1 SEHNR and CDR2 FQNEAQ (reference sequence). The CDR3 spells CASSHRLEARKETQYF. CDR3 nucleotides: TGTGCCAGCAGCCACCGACTAGAAGCAAGAAAAGAGACCCAGTACTTC.

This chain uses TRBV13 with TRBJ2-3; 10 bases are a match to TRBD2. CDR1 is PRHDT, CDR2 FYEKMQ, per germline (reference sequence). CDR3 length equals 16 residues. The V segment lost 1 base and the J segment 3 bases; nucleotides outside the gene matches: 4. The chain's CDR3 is CASSLVSSGSTDTQYF. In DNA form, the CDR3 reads TGTGCCAGCAGCTTAGTTTCTAGCGGGAGTACAGATACGCAGTATTTT.

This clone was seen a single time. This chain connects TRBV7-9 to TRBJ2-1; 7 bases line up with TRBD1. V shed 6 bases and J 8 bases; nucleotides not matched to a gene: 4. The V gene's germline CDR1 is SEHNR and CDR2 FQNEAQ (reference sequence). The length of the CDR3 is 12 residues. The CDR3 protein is CASRLGGDEQFF. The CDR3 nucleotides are TGTGCCAGCAGACTAGGGGGCGATGAGCAGTTCTTC.

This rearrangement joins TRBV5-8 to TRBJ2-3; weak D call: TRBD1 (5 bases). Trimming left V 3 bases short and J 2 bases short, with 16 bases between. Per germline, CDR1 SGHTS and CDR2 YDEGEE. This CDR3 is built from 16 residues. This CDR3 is CASSSPPRQFTDTQYF. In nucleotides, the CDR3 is TGTGCCAGCAGCTCCCCCCCCCGACAGTTCACAGATACGCAGTATTTT. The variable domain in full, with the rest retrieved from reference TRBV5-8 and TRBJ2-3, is EAGVTQSPTHLIKTRGQQATLRCSPISGHTSVYWYQQALGLGLQFLLWYDEGEERNRGNFPPRFSGRQFPNYSSELNVNALELEDSALYLCASSSPPRQFTDTQYFGPGTRLTVL.

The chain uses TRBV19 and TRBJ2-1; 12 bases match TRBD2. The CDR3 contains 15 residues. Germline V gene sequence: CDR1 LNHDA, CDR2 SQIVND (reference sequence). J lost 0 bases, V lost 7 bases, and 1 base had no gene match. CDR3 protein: CASTTSGSSYNEQFF. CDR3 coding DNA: TGTGCCAGTACGACTAGCGGGAGCTCCTACAATGAGCAGTTCTTC.

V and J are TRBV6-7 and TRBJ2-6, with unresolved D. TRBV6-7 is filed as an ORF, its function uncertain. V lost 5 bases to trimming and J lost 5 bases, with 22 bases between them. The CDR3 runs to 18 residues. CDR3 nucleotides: TGTGCCAGCAGTCGCCTCCAGCGTTTACAAAGTCGGGCCAACGTCCTGACTTTC. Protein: CASSRLQRLQSRANVLTF.

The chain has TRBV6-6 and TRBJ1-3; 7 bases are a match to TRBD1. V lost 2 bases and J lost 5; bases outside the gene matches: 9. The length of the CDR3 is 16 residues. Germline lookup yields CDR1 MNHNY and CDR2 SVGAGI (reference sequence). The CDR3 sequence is CASSYPTGLERNTIYF. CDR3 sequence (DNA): TGTGCCAGCAGTTACCCGACAGGGCTGGAACGAAACACCATATATTTT.

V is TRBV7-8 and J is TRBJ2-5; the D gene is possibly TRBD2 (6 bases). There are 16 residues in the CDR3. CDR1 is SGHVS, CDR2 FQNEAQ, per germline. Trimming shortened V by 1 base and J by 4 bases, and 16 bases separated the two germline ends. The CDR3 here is CASSLGSNTGGETQYF. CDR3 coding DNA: TGTGCCAGCAGCTTAGGTTCCAATACCGGGGGAGAGACCCAGTACTTC.